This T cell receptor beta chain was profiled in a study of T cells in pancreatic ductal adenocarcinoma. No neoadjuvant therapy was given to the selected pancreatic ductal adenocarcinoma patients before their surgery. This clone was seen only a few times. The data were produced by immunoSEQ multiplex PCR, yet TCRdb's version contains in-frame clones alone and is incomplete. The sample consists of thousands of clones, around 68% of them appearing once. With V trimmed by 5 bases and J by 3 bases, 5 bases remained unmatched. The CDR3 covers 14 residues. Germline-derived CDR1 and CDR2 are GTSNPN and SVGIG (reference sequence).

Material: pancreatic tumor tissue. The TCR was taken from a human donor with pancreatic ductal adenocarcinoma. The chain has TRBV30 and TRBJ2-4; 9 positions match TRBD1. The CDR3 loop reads CAWGGQGSKNIQYF. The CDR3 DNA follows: TGTGCCTGGGGGGGACAGGGAAGCAAAAACATTCAGTACTTC.